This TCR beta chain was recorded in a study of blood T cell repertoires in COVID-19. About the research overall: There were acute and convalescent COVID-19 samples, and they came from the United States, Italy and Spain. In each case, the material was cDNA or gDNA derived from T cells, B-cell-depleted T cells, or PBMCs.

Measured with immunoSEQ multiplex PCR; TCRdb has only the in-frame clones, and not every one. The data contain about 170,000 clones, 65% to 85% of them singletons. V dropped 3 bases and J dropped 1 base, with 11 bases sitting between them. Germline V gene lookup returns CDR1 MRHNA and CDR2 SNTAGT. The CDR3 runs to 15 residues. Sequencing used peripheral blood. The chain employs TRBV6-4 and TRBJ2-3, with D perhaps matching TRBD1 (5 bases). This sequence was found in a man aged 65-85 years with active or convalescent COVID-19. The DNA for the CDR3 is TGTGCCAGCAGTGATGGGGTAGGGGGCACAGATACGCAGTATTTT. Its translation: CASSDGVGGTDTQYF.